The 5 T cell receptor beta chains presented below share a single source sample, sequenced in a study of vaccination effects on CD4 cells after COVID-19. After expansion with viral peptide pools in the ViraFEST assay, antigen-specific CD4+ T cells were sequenced. After roughly 11 days in culture, the CD4+ T cells were isolated. TCRdb keeps only in-frame clones here, not all; method: immunoSEQ multiplex PCR. The sample yields around 79,000 clones, about 74% seen once. Their antigens remain unidentified. The input for sequencing was CD4+ T cells from PBMCs cultured with HCoV-229E spike peptides, taken before COVID-19 vaccination. The origin of the receptors is a human donor who received a COVID-19 vaccine.

This clone was counted at least ten times. The J gene is TRBJ2-1, the V gene TRBV6-2 or TRBV6-3; TRBD2 matches 9 bases. The trim removed 4 bases at V and 3 bases at J, leaving 19 bases unmatched. This CDR3 has 20 residues. The V gene's germline CDR1 is MNHEY and CDR2 SVGEGT. The CDR3 DNA is TGTGCCAGCAGTTTTGTACAACTAGCAGCTTCTAGCGGGGACTACAATGAGCAGTTCTTC. As protein: CASSFVQLAASSGDYNEQFF.

This chain uses TRBV29-1 with TRBJ1-4; TRBD1 might be the D (5 bases). V was pared by 3 bases and J by 7 bases, with 9 bases between. This CDR3 is built from 12 residues. The germline V gene has CDR1 SQVTM and CDR2 ANQGSEA. The DNA for the CDR3 is TGCAGCGTTGAGGCAGGGTCTGAAAAACTGTTTTTT. Translating gives CSVEAGSEKLFF. The full variable domain, its missing parts supplied by reference TRBV29-1 and TRBJ1-4, is SAVISQKPSRDICQRGTSLTIQCQVDSQVTMMFWYRQQPGQSLTLIATANQGSEATYESGFVIDKFPISRPNLTFSTLTVSNMSPEDSSIYLCSVEAGSEKLFFGSGTQLSVL.

The chain recombines TRBV28 with TRBJ2-3, with 9 bases identical to TRBD1. The CDR3 spans 14 residues. CDR1 and CDR2 from the germline V gene are MDHEN and SYDVKM. Germline trimming cut 6 bases from V and 6 bases from J; bases unmatched to any gene: 7. The CDR3 DNA follows: TGTGCCAGCAGACCACCACAGGGGGCTGATACGCAGTATTTT. Protein product: CASRPPQGADTQYF.

The J gene is TRBJ2-1, the V gene TRBV5-1; 10 bases match TRBD2. The CDR3 covers 16 residues. Per the germline V gene, CDR1 is SGHRS and CDR2 is YFSETQ. V trimming: 1 base; J trimming: 9 bases; junction bases outside the gene matches: 10. The CDR3 is CASSLTSGVTSLEQFF. For the CDR3, the DNA is TGCGCCAGCAGCTTGACTAGCGGGGTTACTAGTCTTGAGCAGTTCTTC.

The genes are TRBV6-5 and TRBJ2-5, with TRBD1 matching 11 bases. Unmatched junction bases numbered 5, after V lost 6 bases and J lost 2 bases. The CDR3 is 15 amino acids. The germline V gene has CDR1 MNHEY and CDR2 SVGAGI. The CDR3 coding sequence is TGTGCCAGCAGCCGGGACAGGGGGTCACAAGAGACCCAGTACTTC. The encoded protein is CASSRDRGSQETQYF.